This T cell receptor beta chain was recorded in a study of Ad26.COV2.S vaccination and SARS-CoV-2 variants. CDR1 and CDR2 from the germline V gene are SGDLS and YYNGEE. This CDR3 region has 17 residues. V lost 3 bases and J lost 6; bases outside the gene matches: 9. With regard to this clone: Its antigen is still unknown.

This table comes from immunoSEQ multiplex PCR, and its TCRdb copy is limited to in-frame clones, with some not included. The data hold 300,000 to 350,000 clones, with roughly 91% observed a single time. Findings and limits, study-wide: Recipients given vaccine exceeded placebo recipients in spike-specific TCR breadth.

The sample's treatment: 15 to 20 received Ad26.COV2.S at low or high dose, single or two shots; a few received placebo; per-sample allocation not given. Sample collection was performed on day 63 after the first vaccine or placebo injection. This specimen consisted of peripheral blood, obtained in a trial of Ad26.COV2.S vaccine versus placebo. This receptor was identified in a person between 18 and 59 years old who received the Ad26.COV2.S COVID-19 vaccine or a placebo. This sequence joins TRBV9 and TRBJ2-3; TRBD2 matches at 14 bases. The CDR3, as DNA: TGTGCCAGCAGCGCCCCGGGACTAGCGGGAGTAACTGATACGCAGTATTTT. Amino acids: CASSAPGLAGVTDTQYF. Supplemented by reference TRBV9 and TRBJ2-3, the full variable domain reads DSGVTQTPKHLITATGQRVTLRCSPRSGDLSVYWYQQSLDQGLQFLIQYYNGEERAKGNILERFSAQQFPDLHSELNLSSLELGDSALYFCASSAPGLAGVTDTQYFGPGTRLTVL.